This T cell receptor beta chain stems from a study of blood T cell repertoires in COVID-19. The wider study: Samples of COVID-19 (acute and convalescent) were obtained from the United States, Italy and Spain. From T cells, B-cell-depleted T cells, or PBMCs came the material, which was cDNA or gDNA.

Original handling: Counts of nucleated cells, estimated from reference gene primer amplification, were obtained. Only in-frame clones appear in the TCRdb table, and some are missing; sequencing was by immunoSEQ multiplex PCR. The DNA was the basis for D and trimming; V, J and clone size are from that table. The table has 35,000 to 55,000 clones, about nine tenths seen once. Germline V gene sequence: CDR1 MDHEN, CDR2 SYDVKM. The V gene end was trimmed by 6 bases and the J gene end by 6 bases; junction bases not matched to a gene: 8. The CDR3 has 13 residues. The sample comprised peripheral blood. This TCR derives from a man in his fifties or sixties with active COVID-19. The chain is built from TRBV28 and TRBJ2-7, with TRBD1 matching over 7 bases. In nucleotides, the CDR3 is TGTGCCAGCAGCCGACAGGGTAGGAGCGAGCAGTACTTC. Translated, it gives CASSRQGRSEQYF.